The sequence of this TCR beta chain was determined in a study of blood T cell repertoires in COVID-19. Study at large: There were acute and convalescent COVID-19 samples, and they came from the United States, Italy and Spain.

The germline V gene has CDR1 LNHDA and CDR2 SQIVND (reference sequence). This CDR3 has 19 residues. Deletions cut 4 bases from V and 3 bases from J, with 25 bases between. Authors' analysis steps: Estimates of nucleated cell counts were drawn from the amplification of reference gene primers. Only in-frame clones appear in the TCRdb table, and some are missing; sequencing was by immunoSEQ multiplex PCR. V, J and clone size reflect that table, while D and trimming were determined from the DNA. The sample lists around 700,000 clones; around 89% were seen once. The sequenced material came from peripheral blood. This receptor was identified in a woman in her late teens or twenties with acute or convalescent COVID-19. V usage is TRBV19 and J usage is TRBJ1-5, with D perhaps matching TRBD1 (5 bases). The CDR3 region is CASSSSGPLIWDFNQPQHF. The CDR3 DNA reads as TGTGCCAGTAGTAGCTCCGGCCCATTGATCTGGGACTTCAATCAGCCCCAGCATTTT.